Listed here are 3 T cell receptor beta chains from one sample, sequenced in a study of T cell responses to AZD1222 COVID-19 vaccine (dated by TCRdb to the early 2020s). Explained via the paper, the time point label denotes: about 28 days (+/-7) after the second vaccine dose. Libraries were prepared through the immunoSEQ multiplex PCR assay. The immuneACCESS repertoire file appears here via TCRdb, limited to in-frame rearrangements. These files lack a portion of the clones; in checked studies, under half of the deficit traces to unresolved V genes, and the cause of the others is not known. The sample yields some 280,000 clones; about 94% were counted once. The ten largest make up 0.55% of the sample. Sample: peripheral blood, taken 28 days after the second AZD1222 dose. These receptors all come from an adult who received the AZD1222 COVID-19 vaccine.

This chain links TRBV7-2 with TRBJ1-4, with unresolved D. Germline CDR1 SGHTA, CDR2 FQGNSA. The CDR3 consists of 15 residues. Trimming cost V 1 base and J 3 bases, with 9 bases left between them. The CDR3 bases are TGTGCCAGCAGCTTAGGGGTAAAGGCTAATGAAAAACTGTTTTTT. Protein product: CASSLGVKANEKLFF.

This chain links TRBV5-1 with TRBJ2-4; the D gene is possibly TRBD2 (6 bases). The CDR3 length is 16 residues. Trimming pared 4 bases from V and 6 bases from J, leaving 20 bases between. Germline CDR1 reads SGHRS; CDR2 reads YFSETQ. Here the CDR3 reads CASSPGVAERGNIQYF. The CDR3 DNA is TGCGCCAGCAGCCCGGGGGTAGCGGAGAGGGGAAACATTCAGTACTTC.

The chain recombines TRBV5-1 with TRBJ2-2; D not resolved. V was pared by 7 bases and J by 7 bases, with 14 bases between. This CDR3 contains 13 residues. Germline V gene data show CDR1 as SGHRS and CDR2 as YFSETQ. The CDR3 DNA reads TGCGCCAGCCGCATCCAAGGAGACGGGGAGCTGTTTTTT. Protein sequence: CASRIQGDGELFF.